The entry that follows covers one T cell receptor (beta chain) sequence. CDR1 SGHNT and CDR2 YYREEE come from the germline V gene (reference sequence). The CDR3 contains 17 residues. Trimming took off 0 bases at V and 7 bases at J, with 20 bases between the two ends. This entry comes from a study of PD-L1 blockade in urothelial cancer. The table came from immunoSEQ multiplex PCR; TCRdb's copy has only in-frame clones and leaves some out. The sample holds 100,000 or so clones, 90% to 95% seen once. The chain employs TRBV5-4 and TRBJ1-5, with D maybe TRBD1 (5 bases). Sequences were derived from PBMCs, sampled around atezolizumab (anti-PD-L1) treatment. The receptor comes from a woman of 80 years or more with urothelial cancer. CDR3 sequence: CASSLGPPGQGLQPQHF. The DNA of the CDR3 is TGTGCCAGCAGCTTGGGTCCCCCCGGGCAGGGCCTACAGCCCCAGCATTTT.